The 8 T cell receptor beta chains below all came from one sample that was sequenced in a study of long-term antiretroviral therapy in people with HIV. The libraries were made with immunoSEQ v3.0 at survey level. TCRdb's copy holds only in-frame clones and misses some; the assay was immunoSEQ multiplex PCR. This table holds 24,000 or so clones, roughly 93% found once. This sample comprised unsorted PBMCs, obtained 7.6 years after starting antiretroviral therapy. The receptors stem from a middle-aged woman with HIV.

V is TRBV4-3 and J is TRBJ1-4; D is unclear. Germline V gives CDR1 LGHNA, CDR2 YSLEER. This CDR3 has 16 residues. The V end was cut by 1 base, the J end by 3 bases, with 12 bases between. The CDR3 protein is CASSQASVGANEKLFF. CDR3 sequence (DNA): TGCGCCAGCAGCCAAGCCTCGGTCGGGGCTAATGAAAAACTGTTTTTT.

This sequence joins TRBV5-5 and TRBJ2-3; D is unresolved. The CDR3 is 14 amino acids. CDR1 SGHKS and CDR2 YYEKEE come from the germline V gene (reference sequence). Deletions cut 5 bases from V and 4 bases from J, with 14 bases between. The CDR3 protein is CASRFPYGADTQYF. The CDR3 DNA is TGTGCCAGCAGGTTTCCCTATGGGGCAGATACGCAGTATTTT.

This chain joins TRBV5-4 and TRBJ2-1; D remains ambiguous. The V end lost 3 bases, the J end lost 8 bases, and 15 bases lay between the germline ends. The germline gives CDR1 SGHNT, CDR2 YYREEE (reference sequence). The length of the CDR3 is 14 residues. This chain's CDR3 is CASSWEPGSDEQFF. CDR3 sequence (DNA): TGTGCCAGCAGCTGGGAACCGGGCTCGGATGAGCAGTTCTTC.

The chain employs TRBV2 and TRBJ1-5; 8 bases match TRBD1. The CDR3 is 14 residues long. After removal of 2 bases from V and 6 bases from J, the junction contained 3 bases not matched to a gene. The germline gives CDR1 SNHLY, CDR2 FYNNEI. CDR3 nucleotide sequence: TGTGCCAGCAGTGAACAGGGGGCGCGTCAGCCCCAGCATTTT. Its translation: CASSEQGARQPQHF.

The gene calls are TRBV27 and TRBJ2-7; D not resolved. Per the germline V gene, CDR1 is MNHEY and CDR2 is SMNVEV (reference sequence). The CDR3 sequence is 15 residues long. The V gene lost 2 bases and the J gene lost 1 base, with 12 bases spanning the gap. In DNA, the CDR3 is TGTGCCAGCAGTTTACAGCGCGGCAGATCCTACGAGCAGTACTTC. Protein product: CASSLQRGRSYEQYF.

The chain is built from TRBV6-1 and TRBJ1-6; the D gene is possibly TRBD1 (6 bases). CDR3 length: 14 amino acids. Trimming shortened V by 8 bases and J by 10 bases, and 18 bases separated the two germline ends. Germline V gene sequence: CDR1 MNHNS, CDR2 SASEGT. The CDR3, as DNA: TGTGCCAGCGTCCGGGGGGGGCGGCAATCACCCCTCCACTTT. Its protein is CASVRGGRQSPLHF.

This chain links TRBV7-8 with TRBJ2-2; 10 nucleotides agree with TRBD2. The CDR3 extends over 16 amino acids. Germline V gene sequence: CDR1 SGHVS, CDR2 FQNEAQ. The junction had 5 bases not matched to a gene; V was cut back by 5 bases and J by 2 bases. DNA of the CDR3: TGTGCCAGCAGCGCTAGCGGGGGTGGTAACACCGGGGAGCTGTTTTTT. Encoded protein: CASSASGGGNTGELFF.

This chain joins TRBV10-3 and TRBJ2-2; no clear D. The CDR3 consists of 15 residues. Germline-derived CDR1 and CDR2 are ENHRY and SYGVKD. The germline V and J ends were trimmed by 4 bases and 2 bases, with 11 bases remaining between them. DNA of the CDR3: TGTGCCATCAGTGCGTCACAGTTTAACACCGGGGAGCTGTTTTTT. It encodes CAISASQFNTGELFF.